This T cell receptor beta chain was observed in a study of blood T cells in healthy people across ages. Across the study: Through template switching, about one barcoded beta molecule was captured per two T cells, as measured in model experiments.

Findings and limits, study-wide: Possibly confounding the expanded clonotype changes was the fact that donor CMV status was unknown.

A second PCR, run for about 7 to 11 cycles, used a sample-barcoded 5' primer plus a J-beta primer mix. TCRdb ran MiXCR on the 5' RACE reads and lists one entry per CDR3 protein. The repertoire includes about 760,000 distinct CDR3 sequences, more than 55% of them detected once, and approximately 24% sits in the top ten. As to this clonotype: Its cognate antigen is unknown.

The CDR3 is 14 residues long. V was clipped by 4 bases and J by 6 bases; unmatched bases: 9. Germline values: CDR1 DFQATT, CDR2 SNEGSKA (reference sequence). Sequenced sample: blood. V gene TRBV20-1 combines with J gene TRBJ2-3; 8 nucleotides match TRBD1. The TCR was taken from a man aged 40-50 years in good health. The CDR3 sequence is CSAIAGGEWDTQYF. The CDR3 DNA sequence: TGCAGTGCTATAGCAGGGGGCGAGTGGGATACGCAGTATTTT.